The next 25 T cell receptor beta chains were all read from a single sample in a study of graft-versus-host responses after intestinal transplantation. The data were produced by immunoSEQ multiplex PCR, yet TCRdb's version contains in-frame clones alone and is incomplete. Of around 110,000 clones in the sample, over 75% were seen once. No cognate antigen is known for these TCRs. Sequenced here: unstimulated CD4+ T cells sorted from spleen or lymph node cells, sampled before intestinal transplant. The origin of the receptors is a human donor who received an intestinal transplant.

The chain's CDR3 is CASRVGTSGVYEQYF. The CDR3 nucleotides read TGTGCCAGCAGAGTCGGGACTAGCGGGGTTTACGAGCAGTACTTC. The V gene is TRBV5-6, the J gene TRBJ2-5; 13 bases are shared with TRBD2. The DNA end lines up better with TRBJ2-7; the J call may be wrong. This CDR3 has 15 residues. Looked up from germline, CDR1 is SGHDT and CDR2 is YYEEEE.

This chain joins TRBV19 and TRBJ2-1; 11 bases are a match to TRBD2. Germline CDR1 LNHDA, CDR2 SQIVND (reference sequence). This CDR3 has 15 residues. With V trimmed by 6 bases and J by 4 bases, 5 bases remained unmatched. The CDR3 sequence is CASRTTSGMYNEQFF. The CDR3 coding sequence is TGTGCCAGTAGGACGACTAGCGGGATGTACAATGAGCAGTTCTTC.

The chain uses TRBV28 and TRBJ2-4; no definite D call. From germline, CDR1 is MDHEN and CDR2 SYDVKM. With 1 base removed from V and 7 bases from J, the gap between germline ends came to 14 bases. CDR3 length equals 15 residues. The CDR3 DNA reads TGTGCCAGCAGTTTATCCCTAGTTACCGGGAACATTCAGTACTTC. Its translation is CASSLSLVTGNIQYF.

This chain joins TRBV5-1 and TRBJ2-7; 14 nucleotides match TRBD2. CDR1 SGHRS and CDR2 YFSETQ come from the germline V gene. CDR3 length: 16 amino acids. The ends lost 4 bases at V and 0 bases at J; junction bases unmatched: 3. The CDR3 here is CASSPGTSGSSYEQYF. The CDR3 nucleotides are TGCGCCAGCAGCCCGGGGACTAGCGGGAGCTCCTACGAGCAGTACTTC.

This chain links TRBV5-6 with TRBJ1-1, with 10 bases matching TRBD1. The CDR3 extends over 16 amino acids. With V trimmed by 4 bases and J by 0 bases, 6 bases remained unmatched. CDR1 and CDR2 (germline): SGHDT, YYEEEE. The CDR3 coding sequence is TGTGCCAGCAGCCCTGGGACAGGGGCCCTGAACACTGAAGCTTTCTTT. Its protein is CASSPGTGALNTEAFF.

The chain employs TRBV29-1 and TRBJ2-1; 9 bases are a match to TRBD1. There are 13 residues in the CDR3. Germline CDR1 and CDR2: SQVTM and ANQGSEA. Trimming at V came to 6 bases and at J to 2 bases, leaving 2 bases not matched to a gene. CDR3 nucleotides: TGCAGCGTCGACAGGGGGGCCTACAATGAGCAGTTCTTC. Translated, it gives CSVDRGAYNEQFF.

The DNA of the CDR3 is TGCGCCAGCAGCTTGGGCGTTCGGCTAGCGGGTAATGAGCAGTTCTTC. It encodes CASSLGVRLAGNEQFF. The J gene is TRBJ2-1, the V gene TRBV5-1; 8 bases agree with TRBD2. CDR1 and CDR2 from the germline V gene are SGHRS and YFSETQ. This CDR3 has 16 amino acids. Losses at the gene ends were 0 bases for V and 7 bases for J; bases not matched to a gene: 9.

The V call is TRBV5-4, the J call TRBJ2-5; 8 nucleotides agree with TRBD2. The end of the DNA fits TRBJ2-7 better, so the J call may be wrong. From germline, CDR1 is SGHNT and CDR2 YYREEE (reference sequence). The CDR3 has 17 amino acids. The CDR3 DNA reads TGTGCCAGCAGCTTTTACACCTTAGCGGGGACTTCCTACGAGCAGTACTTC. It specifies CASSFYTLAGTSYEQYF.

This clone was counted once. The chain recombines TRBV20-1 with TRBJ2-1; D is undetermined. The CDR3 runs 11 residues. Germline-derived CDR1 and CDR2 are DFQATT and SNEGSKA (reference sequence). Trimming stripped 8 bases from V and 6 bases from J, with 11 bases between. The CDR3 spells CSTRVTNEQFF. CDR3 DNA: TGCAGTACCCGGGTGACCAATGAGCAGTTCTTC.

The rearrangement links TRBV6-6 to TRBJ2-7; 7 bases agree with TRBD1. V was pared by 7 bases and J by 2 bases, with 11 bases of the junction left unmatched. Germline V gene data show CDR1 as MNHNY and CDR2 as SVGAGI (reference sequence). The CDR3 loop spans 15 amino acids. For the CDR3, the DNA is TGTGCCAGCACGGAACTTGACAGGGACACCTACGAGCAGTACTTC. It yields the protein CASTELDRDTYEQYF.

The rearrangement uses TRBV7-6 and TRBJ1-4; the D is unclear. Germline V CDR1 and CDR2: SGHVS, FNYEAQ. Deletions cut 4 bases from V and 7 bases from J, with 13 bases between. CDR3 length equals 14 residues. CDR3 coding DNA: TGTGCCAGCAGCTCCAGATCCGGCGGTGAAAAACTGTTTTTT. It encodes CASSSRSGGEKLFF.

This sequence joins TRBV27 and TRBJ1-5; 7 nucleotides match TRBD1. The CDR3 loop spans 13 amino acids. From germline, CDR1 is MNHEY and CDR2 SMNVEV (reference sequence). J lost 6 bases, V lost 5 bases, and 4 bases had no gene match. The CDR3 nucleotides are TGTGCCAGCAGTCCCGACAGGGCTCAGCCCCAGCATTTT. Translation: CASSPDRAQPQHF.

This clone was seen a few times. The chain links TRBV4-3 to TRBJ1-2; a possible D gene is TRBD1 (6 bases). Germline CDR1 reads LGHNA; CDR2 reads YSLEER. The V end lost 3 bases, the J end lost 4 bases, and 18 bases lay between the germline ends. CDR3 length: 16 residues. CDR3 protein: CASSQEGGGYPYGYTF. CDR3 DNA: TGCGCCAGCAGCCAGGAGGGCGGGGGCTATCCCTATGGCTACACCTTC.

The chain employs TRBV5-1 and TRBJ2-3; 8 positions agree with TRBD2. The CDR3 has 14 residues. Germline V gene data show CDR1 as SGHRS and CDR2 as YFSETQ. V trimming: 1 base; J trimming: 9 bases; junction bases outside the gene matches: 7. CDR3 amino acids: CASSLQEPGGTQYF. The CDR3 region has the DNA TGCGCCAGCAGCTTGCAGGAACCGGGGGGGACGCAGTATTTT.

V is TRBV29-1 and J is TRBJ2-3, with 8 bases that match TRBD1. The length of the CDR3 is 16 residues. Per the germline V gene, CDR1 is SQVTM and CDR2 is ANQGSEA. V shed 6 bases and J 3 bases; nucleotides not matched to a gene: 14. CDR3 bases: TGCAGCGTAGCCTACGGACAGGGTAGTTTTACAGATACGCAGTATTTT. This encodes CSVAYGQGSFTDTQYF.

This chain connects TRBV7-8 to TRBJ2-1; weak D call: TRBD1 (6 bases). The V end lost 5 bases, the J end lost 0 bases, and 17 bases lay between the germline ends. Germline V lookup: CDR1 SGHVS, CDR2 FQNEAQ. The CDR3 has 17 amino acids. CDR3 DNA sequence: TGTGCCAGCAGCCCCAGGCCGACAGGACGCTCCTACAATGAGCAGTTCTTC. Residues: CASSPRPTGRSYNEQFF.

The chain joins TRBV15 to TRBJ2-6, with TRBD2 as a possible D gene (5 bases). From germline, CDR1 is LNHNV and CDR2 YYDKDF (reference sequence). V lost 6 bases and J lost 4, with 13 bases in between. CDR3 length equals 15 residues. CDR3 amino acids: CATRKNTGGANVLTF. CDR3 nucleotide sequence: TGTGCCACCAGGAAGAATACGGGAGGGGCCAACGTCCTGACTTTC.

The chain is built from TRBV18 and TRBJ2-7; 7 bases match TRBD2. V lost 2 bases, J lost 5 bases, and 6 bases stayed unmatched. This CDR3 region has 14 residues. CDR1 and CDR2 (germline): KGHSH, LQKENI. This CDR3 is CASSPGRGYHEQYF. CDR3 coding DNA: TGTGCCAGCTCACCAGGGAGGGGTTACCACGAGCAGTACTTC.

The chain combines TRBV18 with TRBJ2-7, with 10 bases aligning to TRBD2. Per the germline V gene, CDR1 is KGHSH and CDR2 is LQKENI. The CDR3 has 15 amino acids. V was pared by 1 base and J by 6 bases, with 6 bases of the junction left unmatched. CDR3 sequence reads: CASSPLSGGAGEQYF. The CDR3 region has the DNA TGTGCCAGCTCACCACTAAGCGGGGGGGCCGGCGAGCAGTACTTC. Together with reference TRBV18 and TRBJ2-7, the CDR3 gives the full variable domain: NAGVMQNPRHLVRRRGQEARLRCSPMKGHSHVYWYRQLPEEGLKFMVYLQKENIIDESGMPKERFSAEFPKEGPSILRIQQVVRGDSAAYFCASSPLSGGAGEQYFGPGTRLTVT.

The J gene is TRBJ2-3, the V gene TRBV7-9; 7 positions match TRBD1. Trimming cost V 4 bases and J 0 bases; bases outside gene matches: 7. The CDR3 is made up of 16 amino acids. Germline V CDR1 and CDR2: SEHNR, FQNEAQ (reference sequence). CDR3: CASSSRGQGSTDTQYF. CDR3 nucleotides: TGTGCCAGCAGCTCAAGGGGGCAGGGAAGCACAGATACGCAGTATTTT.

The rearrangement joins TRBV7-2 to TRBJ2-1, with a possible D match to TRBD1 (5 bases). CDR1 and CDR2 (germline): SGHTA, FQGNSA. The CDR3 sequence is 13 residues long. Trimming left V 6 bases short and J 4 bases short, with 10 bases between. The chain's CDR3 is CASRGQEYNEQFF. Written as DNA, the CDR3 is TGTGCCAGCAGGGGGCAGGAATACAATGAGCAGTTCTTC. The whole variable domain, filled in from reference TRBV7-2 and TRBJ2-1, reads GAGVSQSPSNKVTEKGKDVELRCDPISGHTALYWYRQSLGQGLEFLIYFQGNSAPDKSGLPSDRFSAERTGGSVSTLTIQRTQQEDSAVYLCASRGQEYNEQFFGPGTRLTVL.

The chain has TRBV5-1 and TRBJ1-2, with TRBD1 identical over 10 bases. The V and J ends lost 0 bases and 5 bases, in that order; junction bases with no gene match: 10. CDR1 is SGHRS and CDR2 is YFSETQ in the germline V gene. This CDR3 has 17 amino acids. The CDR3 bases are TGCGCCAGCAGCTTGGCTCCCACCGGGACAGGGGCTTATGGCTACACCTTC. Translating it yields CASSLAPTGTGAYGYTF.

V is TRBV10-3 and J is TRBJ2-5, with D possibly matching TRBD1 (5 bases). CDR3 length: 14 residues. CDR1 is ENHRY, CDR2 SYGVKD, per germline. The V end was cut by 1 base, the J end by 5 bases, with 11 bases between. The CDR3: CAISEWGSRETQYF. In DNA, the CDR3 is TGTGCCATCAGTGAGTGGGGCTCCCGGGAGACCCAGTACTTC.

This rearrangement joins TRBV10-3 to TRBJ2-3, with 11 bases matching TRBD1. The V segment lost 10 bases and the J segment 4 bases; nucleotides outside the gene matches: 7. Germline V gene sequence: CDR1 ENHRY, CDR2 SYGVKD. The CDR3 sequence is 14 residues long. CDR3 sequence reads: CATRGQGVADTQYF. CDR3 in DNA: TGTGCCACGAGGGGACAGGGGGTAGCAGATACGCAGTATTTT.

CDR3 region: CASEGGASSYEQYF. DNA for the CDR3: TGTGCCAGCGAAGGAGGGGCGAGCTCCTACGAGCAGTACTTC. The chain carries TRBV6-1 and TRBJ2-7, with TRBD2 as a possible D gene (6 bases). Trimming shortened V by 8 bases and J by 0 bases, and 14 bases separated the two germline ends. CDR3 length equals 14 residues. Germline V CDR1 and CDR2: MNHNS, SASEGT.